This paragraph covers one TCR beta chain sequence. Its matching antigen is unknown. 60 Vbeta and 13 Jbeta primers were used in PCR. The protocol was immunoSEQ multiplex PCR, while the TCRdb copy is restricted to in-frame clones and leaves out a portion. The data show 190,000 or so clones, roughly four fifths seen once. The source of the sample is a study of cytomegalovirus exposure and HLA in healthy donors. Study-wide background: Genetic ancestry analysis placed about 80% of the 300 to 500 donors that were genotyped in the Caucasian-associated cluster. The study's findings and limits: The sole available immune exposure information was CMV serostatus.

This receptor was identified in a man aged 45-65 years in good health and CMV-seronegative. Sequencing was performed on PBMCs.

The CDR3 loop reads CASSSTGAIYGYTF. The CDR3 DNA reads TGTGCCAGCAGTTCGACAGGAGCTATCTATGGCTACACCTTC. V usage is TRBV28 and J usage is TRBJ1-2, with a possible D match to TRBD1 (6 bases). CDR3 length: 14 residues. The V and J ends lost 4 bases and 4 bases respectively, with 13 bases between them. In germline, CDR1 is MDHEN, CDR2 SYDVKM.